This T cell receptor beta chain is from a study of blood T cell repertoires in COVID-19 (dated by TCRdb to about 2020). For the study in its entirety: Samples covering the acute and convalescent phases of COVID-19 were provided by collaborators in the United States, Italy and Spain. The dataset comprised deeply sampled blood TCRbeta repertoires from subjects exposed to, actively infected with, or recovered from COVID-19. Where HLA class I and class II types were available, the types were taken from metadata supplied by the sample provider, not from assay-based typing. The prospective study material was composed of cDNA or gDNA derived from T cells, B-cell-depleted T cells, or PBMCs. A freely available public database, intended as a resource for researchers studying the immune response to SARS-CoV-2, is where the repertoires were released. Sample metadata almost always included a de-identified subject ID, COVID-19 status, age in years and sex. Samples were obtained from the ongoing ImmuneRACE study (first 160 participants) and from 1,000 to 1,500 subjects provided by 6 global collaborators. General study outcomes and caveats: The amount of clinical and demographic metadata varied by source and participant and was provided uncurated.

TCRbeta CDR3 regions were amplified from genomic DNA using the immunoSEQ Assay, a bias-controlled multiplex PCR. Per the authors' processing: Within the assay, amplification of reference gene primers was used to estimate how many nucleated cells each sample contained. To quantify the absolute abundance of each unique TCRbeta CDR3 rearrangement, sequence reads were collapsed and filtered. Productive Simpson clonality was computed per sample as the square root of Simpson's diversity index over productive rearrangements. TCRdb's version of the immuneACCESS table is confined to in-frame rearrangements and falls short of the full clone set. An unresolved V gene accounts for under half of the shortfall where checked; the remainder is of unknown origin. That table supplies the V and J calls and clone size; D and trimming were determined from the DNA. The sample table contains over 35,000 clones; only one count was recorded for around 86% of them. 8.4% of the sample comes from the top ten.

Concerning this clone: Its binding antigen is unknown. No base-level quality is on record; no much larger clone is a single base apart.

CDR1 SGHRS and CDR2 YFSETQ are derived from the germline V gene. V loses 3 bases, J loses 3 bases, and the germline ends lie 16 bases apart. Taken from cysteine to phenylalanine, the CDR3 has 15 residues. The DNA shown is the 45-base CDR3, in frame from base 1. Each collaborating institution followed its own protocols to collect whole blood in K2EDTA tubes. For TCRbeta analysis, collaborators shipped samples as frozen whole blood, isolated PBMCs, or DNA extracted from either of those sample types. The source material was peripheral blood. The rearranged chain carries TRBV5-1 and TRBJ2-7; tentative D gene TRBD2, with 6 bases matching. The clonotype comes from a man aged 60 to 69 with active COVID-19. CDR3 region: CASSYGVGGNYEQYF. The nucleotide sequence reads as follows: TGCGCCAGCAGCTATGGGGTCGGGGGTAACTACGAGCAGTACTTC.